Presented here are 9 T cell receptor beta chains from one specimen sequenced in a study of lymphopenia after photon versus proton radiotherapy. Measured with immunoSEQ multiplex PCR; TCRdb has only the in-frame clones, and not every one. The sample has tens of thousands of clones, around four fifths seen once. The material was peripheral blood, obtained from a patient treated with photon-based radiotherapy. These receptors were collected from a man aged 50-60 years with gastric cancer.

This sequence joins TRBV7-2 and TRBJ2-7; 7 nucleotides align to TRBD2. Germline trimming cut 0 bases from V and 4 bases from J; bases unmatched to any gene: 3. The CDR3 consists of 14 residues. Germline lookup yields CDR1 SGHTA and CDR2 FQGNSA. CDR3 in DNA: TGTGCCAGCAGCTTAGCTGGGACTATTTACGAGCAGTACTTC. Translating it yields CASSLAGTIYEQYF.

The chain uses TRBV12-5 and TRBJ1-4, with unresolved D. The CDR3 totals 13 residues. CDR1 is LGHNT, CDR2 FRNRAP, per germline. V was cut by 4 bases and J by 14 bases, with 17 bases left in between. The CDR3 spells CASGSPPEKSLFF. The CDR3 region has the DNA TGTGCTAGTGGTTCACCGCCCGAGAAAAGTCTGTTTTTT.

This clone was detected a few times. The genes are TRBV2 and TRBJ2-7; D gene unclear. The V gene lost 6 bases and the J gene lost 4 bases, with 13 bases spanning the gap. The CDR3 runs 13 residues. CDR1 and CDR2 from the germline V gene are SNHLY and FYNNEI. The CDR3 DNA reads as TGTGCCAGCAGAGGGTGGGCCTGGTACGAGCAGTACTTC. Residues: CASRGWAWYEQYF.

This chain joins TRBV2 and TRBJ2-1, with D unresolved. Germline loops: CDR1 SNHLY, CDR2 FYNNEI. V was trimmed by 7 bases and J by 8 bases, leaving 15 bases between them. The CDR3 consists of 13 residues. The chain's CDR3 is CASIGTAVDEQFF. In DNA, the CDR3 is TGTGCCAGCATCGGAACCGCTGTTGATGAGCAGTTCTTC.

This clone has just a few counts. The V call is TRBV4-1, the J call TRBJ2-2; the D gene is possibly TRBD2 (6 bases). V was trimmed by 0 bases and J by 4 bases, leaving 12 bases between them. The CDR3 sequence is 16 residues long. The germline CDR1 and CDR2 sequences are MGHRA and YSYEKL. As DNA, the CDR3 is TGCGCCAGCAGCCAAGAACCGGGAGTGGCCACCGGGGAGCTGTTTTTT. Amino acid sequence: CASSQEPGVATGELFF.

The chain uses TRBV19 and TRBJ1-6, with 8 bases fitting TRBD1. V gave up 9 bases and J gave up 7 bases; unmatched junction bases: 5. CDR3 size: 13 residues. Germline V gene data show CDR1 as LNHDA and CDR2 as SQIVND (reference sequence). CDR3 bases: TGTGCCAGCTGGGACAGGTGGAATTCACCCCTCCACTTT. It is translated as CASWDRWNSPLHF.

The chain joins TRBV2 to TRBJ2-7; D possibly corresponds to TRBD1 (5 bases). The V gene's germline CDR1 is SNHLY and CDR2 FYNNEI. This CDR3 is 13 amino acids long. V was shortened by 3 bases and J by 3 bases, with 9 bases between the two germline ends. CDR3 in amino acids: CASSEWQGYEQYF. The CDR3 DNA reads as TGTGCCAGCAGTGAGTGGCAGGGCTACGAGCAGTACTTC.

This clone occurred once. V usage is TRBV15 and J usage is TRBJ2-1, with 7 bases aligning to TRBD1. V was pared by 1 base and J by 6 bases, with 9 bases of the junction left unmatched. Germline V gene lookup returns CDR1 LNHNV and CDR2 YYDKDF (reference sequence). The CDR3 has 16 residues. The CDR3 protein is CATSRGYGTEVNEQFF. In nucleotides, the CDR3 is TGTGCCACCAGCAGAGGCTACGGGACAGAGGTCAATGAGCAGTTCTTC.

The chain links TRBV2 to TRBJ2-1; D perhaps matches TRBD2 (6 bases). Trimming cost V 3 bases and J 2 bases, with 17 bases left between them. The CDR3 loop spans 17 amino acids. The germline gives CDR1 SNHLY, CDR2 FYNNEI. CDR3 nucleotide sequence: TGTGCCAGCAGTGAGGGCTTAGGGCGGGGCCCCTACAATGAGCAGTTCTTC. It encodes CASSEGLGRGPYNEQFF.